These T cell receptor beta chains were read from a single sample in a study of blood T cell repertoires in COVID-19. TCRdb's copy holds only in-frame clones and misses some; the assay was immunoSEQ multiplex PCR. The sample includes some 450,000 clones, approximately 89% of them seen just once. Sequencing was done on a sample of peripheral blood. The receptors here all came from a woman in her forties or fifties with COVID-19, enrolled during active disease. Each CDR3 is given with its conserved first and last residue. Each record gives: CDR3 length, V gene, D gene, J gene, clone size, CDR3 protein, CDR3 DNA. The D gene is left open where the match is weak. Only part of the rows carry a size: once, few, many, or a class if the clone is expanded.

CDR3 length: 13; V gene: TRBV10-2; D gene: -; J gene: TRBJ2-5; clone size: -; CDR3 protein: CASTLTRGETQYF; CDR3 DNA: TGCGCCAGCACCTTGACTAGGGGAGAGACCCAGTACTTC
CDR3 length: 16; V gene: TRBV5-6; D gene: TRBD2; J gene: TRBJ2-1; clone size: -; CDR3 protein: CASSLGGAGVGNEQFF; CDR3 DNA: TGTGCCAGCAGCTTGGGAGGTGCGGGGGTAGGGAATGAGCAGTTCTTC
CDR3 length: 13; V gene: TRBV5-1; D gene: -; J gene: TRBJ1-1; clone size: -; CDR3 protein: CASSRVEGTEAFF; CDR3 DNA: TGCGCCAGCAGCCGAGTGGAGGGCACTGAAGCTTTCTTT
CDR3 length: 12; V gene: TRBV5-6; D gene: TRBD1; J gene: TRBJ2-7; clone size: -; CDR3 protein: CASSRGMGQGDF; CDR3 DNA: TGTGCCAGCAGCCGAGGGATGGGACAGGGGGACTTC
CDR3 length: 13; V gene: TRBV5-1; D gene: -; J gene: TRBJ2-7; clone size: -; CDR3 protein: CASNDLSSYEQYF; CDR3 DNA: TGCGCCAGCAATGACTTAAGCTCCTACGAGCAGTACTTC
CDR3 length: 15; V gene: TRBV5-4; D gene: TRBD2; J gene: TRBJ2-3; clone size: -; CDR3 protein: CASSPGRGGTDTQYF; CDR3 DNA: TGTGCCAGCAGCCCCGGGAGGGGCGGCACAGATACGCAGTATTTT
CDR3 length: 13; V gene: TRBV9; D gene: TRBD1; J gene: TRBJ2-2; clone size: -; CDR3 protein: CASSVGQAGELFF; CDR3 DNA: TGTGCCAGCAGCGTGGGACAGGCCGGGGAGCTGTTTTTT
CDR3 length: 15; V gene: TRBV3-1/TRBV3-2; D gene: -; J gene: TRBJ2-2; clone size: -; CDR3 protein: CASSLSRANTGELFF; CDR3 DNA: TGTGCCAGCAGCCTGTCCCGAGCGAACACCGGGGAGCTGTTTTTT
CDR3 length: 11; V gene: TRBV24-1; D gene: -; J gene: TRBJ1-2; clone size: -; CDR3 protein: CATRGGWGYTF; CDR3 DNA: TGTGCCACCAGGGGCGGGTGGGGCTACACCTTC
CDR3 length: 15; V gene: TRBV10-1; D gene: TRBD1; J gene: TRBJ2-3; clone size: -; CDR3 protein: CASSLGTGVTDTQYF; CDR3 DNA: TGCGCCAGCAGTCTTGGGACAGGGGTCACAGATACGCAGTATTTT
CDR3 length: 14; V gene: TRBV28; D gene: -; J gene: TRBJ1-2; clone size: -; CDR3 protein: CASTLGPAGYGYTF; CDR3 DNA: TGTGCCAGCACCCTGGGGCCCGCAGGGTATGGCTACACCTTC
CDR3 length: 13; V gene: TRBV27; D gene: -; J gene: TRBJ2-5; clone size: -; CDR3 protein: CASSLGGRETQYF; CDR3 DNA: TGTGCCAGCAGTTTAGGAGGTCGAGAGACCCAGTACTTC
CDR3 length: 13; V gene: TRBV27; D gene: -; J gene: TRBJ2-7; clone size: -; CDR3 protein: CASSLGSHYEQYF; CDR3 DNA: TGTGCCAGCAGTCTAGGATCCCACTACGAGCAGTACTTC
CDR3 length: 14; V gene: TRBV2; D gene: -; J gene: TRBJ1-1; clone size: -; CDR3 protein: CASSDRAKNTEAFF; CDR3 DNA: TGTGCCAGCAGTGACAGGGCTAAGAACACTGAAGCTTTCTTT
CDR3 length: 16; V gene: TRBV30; D gene: TRBD1; J gene: TRBJ1-2; clone size: -; CDR3 protein: CAWLPLGQGQIYGYTF; CDR3 DNA: TGTGCCTGGTTACCCCTGGGACAGGGTCAAATTTATGGCTACACCTTC
CDR3 length: 14; V gene: TRBV6-5; D gene: TRBD1; J gene: TRBJ2-7; clone size: -; CDR3 protein: CASRGTEISYEQYF; CDR3 DNA: TGTGCTAGCAGGGGGACAGAAATCTCCTACGAGCAGTACTTC
CDR3 length: 14; V gene: TRBV30; D gene: TRBD1; J gene: TRBJ1-6; clone size: -; CDR3 protein: CAWSGDRGESPLHF; CDR3 DNA: TGTGCCTGGAGTGGGGACAGGGGGGAATCACCCCTCCACTTT
CDR3 length: 15; V gene: TRBV7-6; D gene: -; J gene: TRBJ2-2; clone size: few; CDR3 protein: CASSLRQVRTGELFF; CDR3 DNA: TGTGCCAGCAGTTTAAGACAGGTTCGCACCGGGGAGCTGTTTTTT
CDR3 length: 16; V gene: TRBV27; D gene: TRBD1; J gene: TRBJ2-7; clone size: -; CDR3 protein: CASSLSTGTGYGEQYF; CDR3 DNA: TGTGCCAGCAGTTTATCCACCGGGACAGGGTATGGCGAGCAGTACTTC
CDR3 length: 12; V gene: TRBV30; D gene: -; J gene: TRBJ1-2; clone size: -; CDR3 protein: CAWTTIREGYTF; CDR3 DNA: TGTGCCTGGACCACTATCCGGGAAGGCTACACCTTC